This T cell receptor (beta chain) came from a study of blood T cell repertoires in COVID-19 (TCRdb year 2020). General notes on the study: Samples from collaborators originated in the United States, Italy and Spain and spanned both the acute and convalescent phases of COVID-19. Sample metadata almost always included a de-identified subject ID, COVID-19 status, age in years and sex. The material from the prospective study consisted of cDNA or gDNA derived from T cells, B-cell-depleted T cells, or PBMCs. Subjects who had been exposed to COVID-19, were actively infected with it, or had recovered from it provided the deeply sampled blood TCRbeta repertoires that made up the dataset. The repertoires were released in a freely available public database meant as a resource for research on the immune response to SARS-CoV-2. Where HLA class I and class II types were available, the types were taken from metadata supplied by the sample provider, not from assay-based typing. Samples were obtained from the ongoing ImmuneRACE study (first 160 participants) and from about 1,300 subjects provided by 6 global collaborators. General conclusions and limits of the study: How much clinical and demographic metadata was included differed by source and by participant, and the metadata was provided uncurated.

Each collaborating institution followed its own protocols to collect whole blood in K2EDTA tubes. For TCRbeta analysis, collaborators shipped samples as frozen whole blood, isolated PBMCs, or DNA extracted from either of those sample types. TCRbeta CDR3 regions were amplified from genomic DNA by means of the immunoSEQ Assay, a bias-controlled multiplex PCR. As for the original processing: The number of nucleated cells in each sample was estimated by amplification of reference gene primers within the assay. To quantify the absolute abundance of each unique TCRbeta CDR3 rearrangement, sequence reads were collapsed and filtered. For each sample, productive Simpson clonality was calculated by taking the square root of Simpson's diversity index across productive rearrangements. TCRdb carries this immuneACCESS record with in-frame sequences only. Its versions omit some clonotypes, under half of them owing to an unresolved V gene in the studies checked, with the rest unexplained. The V and J calls and clone size are taken from that table; D and trimming were inferred from the DNA. The sample profile shows 180,000 or so clones; roughly 87% of them were found once. The ten biggest clones cover over 7.5% of the sample.

As concerns this clone: There is no known antigen for this receptor. Base qualities are not recorded, but no much larger clone differs from it by a single base.

The CDR3 spans 16 residues, from the cysteine through the phenylalanine. Only the CDR3 part of the read is kept: 48 bases, read in frame from the first base. The sequence joins TRBV12-1 to TRBJ2-1; TRBD2 was called by the table and not checked on the DNA. TRBV12-1 is a listed pseudogene. Sample: peripheral blood. This receptor was taken from a woman aged 70-85 years with acute or convalescent COVID-19. The CDR3 protein: CASSFGERGPHNEQFF. The nucleotides are TGTGCCAGCAGCTTTGGGGAGCGGGGGCCCCACAATGAGCAGTTCTTC.